The rows below give T cell receptor beta chains drawn from one sample of a study of blood T cell repertoires in COVID-19. Sequencing used immunoSEQ multiplex PCR; TCRdb keeps in-frame clones, though not all of them. Of about 230,000 clones in the sample, nearly 85% were seen once. Sequencing used peripheral blood. These receptors all stem from a woman between 25 and 40 years old with COVID-19, enrolled during active disease. The CDR3 runs from the conserved cysteine through the conserved F or W. The order of the fields is V gene, D gene, clone size, J gene, CDR3 DNA, CDR3 protein. D genes are given only for firm matches. Not every row has a clone size; where given, it reads once, few, many or a size class.

TRBV2	TRBD1	-	TRBJ1-4	TGTGCCAGCAGGTTGGGACAGGGGTATGAAAAACTGTTTTTT	CASRLGQGYEKLFF
TRBV29-1	TRBD1	-	TRBJ2-7	TGCAGCGTTGAGTTGGACAGGGGCTACGAGCAGTACTTC	CSVELDRGYEQYF
TRBV19	TRBD1	-	TRBJ2-7	TGTGCCAGTACCTCGGGACAGGGGGCTTACGAGCAGTACTTC	CASTSGQGAYEQYF
TRBV19	-	-	TRBJ1-1	TGTGCCAGTAGTGGAGTTTTGCCCATGAACACTGAAGCTTTCTTT	CASSGVLPMNTEAFF
TRBV5-4	TRBD1	-	TRBJ1-2	TGTGCCACCGGGACAGCCACTAACTATGGCTACACCTTC	CATGTATNYGYTF
TRBV27	TRBD1	-	TRBJ2-1	TGTGCCAGCAGCCCACGACAGGGCTCCTACAATGAGCAGTTCTTC	CASSPRQGSYNEQFF
TRBV6-1	TRBD2	-	TRBJ2-7	TGTGCCAGCAGTGAACCGGGACTAGCGGTATACGAGCAGTACTTC	CASSEPGLAVYEQYF
TRBV27	-	few	TRBJ1-5	TGTGCCAGCAGTCCCCGTAGCAATCAGCCCCAGCATTTT	CASSPRSNQPQHF
TRBV6-2/TRBV6-3	TRBD2	-	TRBJ2-3	TGTGCCAGCAGTTACTCTCCTAGCGGGGAATCCTCAGATACGCAGTATTTT	CASSYSPSGESSDTQYF
TRBV12-3/TRBV12-4	-	-	TRBJ2-7	TGTGCCAGCAGCTCCTCTTACGAGCAGTACTTC	CASSSSYEQYF
TRBV11-1	-	-	TRBJ2-3	TGTGCCAGCAGCTTTCCGGGTAGCACAGATACGCAGTATTTT	CASSFPGSTDTQYF
TRBV9	-	-	TRBJ1-2	TGTGCCAGCAGCGTTGGCTCCTATGGCTACACCTTC	CASSVGSYGYTF
TRBV6-5	-	once	TRBJ1-1	TGTGCCAGCAGCTCTCGGGTCGCGGACACTGAAGCTTTCTTT	CASSSRVADTEAFF
TRBV7-2	TRBD2	once	TRBJ2-7	TGTGCCAGCAGCGGCCATCCAGCGGGAATGACCTACGAGCAGTACTTC	CASSGHPAGMTYEQYF
TRBV7-2	-	-	TRBJ2-7	TGTGCCAGCAGCTCCATGAGGACTACCTCCTACGAGCAGTACTTC	CASSSMRTTSYEQYF
TRBV7-6	TRBD2	few	TRBJ2-7	TGTGCCAGCAGCTTAGCCGGACTAGCGGGGGGCTCCTACGAGCAGTACTTC	CASSLAGLAGGSYEQYF
TRBV30	-	once	TRBJ1-1	TGTGCCTGGAGTAGAGGGATGAGTGAAGCTTTCTTT	CAWSRGMSEAFF
TRBV6-2/TRBV6-3	-	-	TRBJ1-3	TGTGCCAGCAGTACCACCGGCTCTGGAAACACCATATATTTT	CASSTTGSGNTIYF
TRBV6-5	-	-	TRBJ2-1	TGTGCCAGCAAGGCGGGCCCTACCTACAATGAGCAGTTCTTC	CASKAGPTYNEQFF
TRBV4-1	-	-	TRBJ2-3	TGCGCCAGCAGCCAAGGGGAGGGACAGGTTTCGAAGAGGTACACAGATACGCAGTATTTT	CASSQGEGQVSKRYTDTQYF
TRBV5-4	TRBD1	-	TRBJ1-5	TGTGCCAGACAGAAACAGGGGGCTGGACCCAATCAGCCCCAGCATTTT	CARQKQGAGPNQPQHF
TRBV25-1	TRBD2	-	TRBJ2-1	TGTGCCAGCAGTGGAGGGGCGGGGGGCCCTTACAATGAGCAGTTCTTC	CASSGGAGGPYNEQFF
TRBV5-5	TRBD2	few	TRBJ2-3	TGTGCCAGCAGCTTGGAGGGACTAGCCGCAGATACGCAGTATTTT	CASSLEGLAADTQYF
TRBV4-2	TRBD2	-	TRBJ2-3	TGTGCCAGCAGCCGCGCACTAGCGGGAGTCACAGATACGCAGTATTTT	CASSRALAGVTDTQYF